The sequence of this T cell receptor (beta chain) was determined in a study of T cell responses to AZD1222 COVID-19 vaccine. Study-wide findings and caveats: Most donors were white British and more were female, and clonal diversity was possibly underestimated. The span of vaccine-associated CD4 TCRs extended across spike, with dominance at 160-218 and 743-854.

Using immunoSEQ multiplex PCR, the repertoire was profiled, and TCRdb retains in-frame clones only, with some absent. The table shows tens of thousands of clones, with approximately 83% occurring only once. A note on this clone: The target antigen is unknown.

From germline, CDR1 is KGHSY and CDR2 FQNENV. The V end lost 0 bases, the J end lost 2 bases, and 10 bases lay between the germline ends. The CDR3 is 15 residues long. The receptor's source is an adult who received the AZD1222 COVID-19 vaccine. The gene calls are TRBV16 and TRBJ1-1; D possibly corresponds to TRBD1 (5 bases). Specimen: peripheral blood, collected 28 days after the second AZD1222 dose. The chain's CDR3 is CASSQSVTANTEAFF. CDR3 nucleotide sequence: TGTGCCAGCAGCCAATCGGTGACAGCTAACACTGAAGCTTTCTTT.